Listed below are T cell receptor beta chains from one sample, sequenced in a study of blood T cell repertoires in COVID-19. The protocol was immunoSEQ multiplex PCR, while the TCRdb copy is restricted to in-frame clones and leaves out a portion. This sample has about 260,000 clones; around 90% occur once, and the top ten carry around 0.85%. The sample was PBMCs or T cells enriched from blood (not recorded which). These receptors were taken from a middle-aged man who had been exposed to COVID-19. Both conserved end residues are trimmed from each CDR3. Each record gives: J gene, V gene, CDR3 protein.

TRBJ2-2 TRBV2 ASSESRVSGELF
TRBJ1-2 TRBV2 ASSDRRVGGYT
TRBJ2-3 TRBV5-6 ASSLLGTASTDTQY
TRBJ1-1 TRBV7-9 ASSSDRSNTEAF
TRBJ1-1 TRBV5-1 ASSLGQSNTEAF
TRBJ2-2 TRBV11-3 ASSSSRYRTSTGELF
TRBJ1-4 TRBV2 ASSRQGQDEKLF
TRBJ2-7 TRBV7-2 ASSLVLGETHSYEQY
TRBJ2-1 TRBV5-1 ASGDRGTQTDNEQF
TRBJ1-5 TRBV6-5 ASREDRGNQPQH
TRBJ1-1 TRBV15 ATSREPRLPTEAF
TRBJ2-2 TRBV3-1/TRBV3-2 ASSQVGGLAANTGELF
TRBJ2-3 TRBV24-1 ATSALLGDTQY
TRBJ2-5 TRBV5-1 ASSLGTAQETQY
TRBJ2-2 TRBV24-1 ATSDAGLVNTGELF
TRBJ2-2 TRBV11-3 ASSLDERDSTNTGELF
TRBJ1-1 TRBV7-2 ASSLQVAPVAF
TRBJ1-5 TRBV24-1 ATRSPTGVGCRLNQPQH
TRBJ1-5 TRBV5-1 ASSPQGFNQPQH
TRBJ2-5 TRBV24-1 ATSDWPTNRGPGGTQY
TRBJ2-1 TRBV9 ASSVISGTGGGDEQF
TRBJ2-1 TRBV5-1 ASSSDSWDEQF
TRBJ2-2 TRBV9 ASRPPTGTGELF
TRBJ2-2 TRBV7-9 ASSSGWGELF
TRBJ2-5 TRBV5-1 ASTGDQETQY
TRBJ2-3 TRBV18 ASSPYRASGSTDTQY
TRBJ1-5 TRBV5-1 ASSTSPGRNQPQH
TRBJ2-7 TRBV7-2 ASSEYYRGSEQY
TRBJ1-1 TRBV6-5 ASRPYSGQNTEAF
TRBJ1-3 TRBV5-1 ASGPETGGTGNTIY
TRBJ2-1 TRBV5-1 ASSLGTSRISNEQF
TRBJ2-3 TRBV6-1 ASSETLADTQY
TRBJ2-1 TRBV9 ASSVGGGEQF
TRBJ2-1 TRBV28 ASSGWGRPRPGNEQF
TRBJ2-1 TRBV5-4 ASSLVASTPNEQF
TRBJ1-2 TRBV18 ASSPFRGNYGYT
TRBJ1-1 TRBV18 ASSPLGTGGLNTEAF
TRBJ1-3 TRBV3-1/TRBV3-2 ASSPRTTGGTTGNTIY
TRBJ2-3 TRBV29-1 SVTGGADTQY
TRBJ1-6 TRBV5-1 ASSLAGGSYNSPLH
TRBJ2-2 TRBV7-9 ASSRQGDFRTGELF